This TCR beta chain appears in the sequencing data of a study of naive and memory T cell subsets. Points from the study as a whole: Diversity fell and Gini index rose from naive through CM, EM, EMRA.

Cells stained for CD3, CD4, CD8, CD45RA and CD27 were sorted into four subsets. Two oligonucleotides, mixed equimolar, formed the beta constant-region primer covering TRBC1 and TRBC2. Nested alpha and beta constant-region primers with the SP2 primer drove four PCR rounds on ligated cDNA. TCRdb reprocessed the UMI-ligation and nested PCR reads with MiXCR, giving one entry per CDR3 protein. This sample has about 21,000 distinct CDR3 sequences; approximately 10% occur once, and the top ten carry 18%. This clonotype was seen at least ten times. Antigen: not known. The junction had 12 bases not matched to a gene; V was cut back by 6 bases and J by 7 bases. Per germline, CDR1 MNHEY and CDR2 SVGEGT. The CDR3 extends over 16 amino acids.

The V gene is TRBV6-2 or TRBV6-3, the J gene TRBJ1-5, with 10 nucleotides matching TRBD1. The TCR sequence derives from a human donor in good health. Sample: central memory CD8+ T cells from blood. DNA for the CDR3: TGTGCCAGCAGCTGGACAGGGGGAGAGGGGTACCAGCCCCAGCATTTT. Protein sequence: CASSWTGGEGYQPQHF.